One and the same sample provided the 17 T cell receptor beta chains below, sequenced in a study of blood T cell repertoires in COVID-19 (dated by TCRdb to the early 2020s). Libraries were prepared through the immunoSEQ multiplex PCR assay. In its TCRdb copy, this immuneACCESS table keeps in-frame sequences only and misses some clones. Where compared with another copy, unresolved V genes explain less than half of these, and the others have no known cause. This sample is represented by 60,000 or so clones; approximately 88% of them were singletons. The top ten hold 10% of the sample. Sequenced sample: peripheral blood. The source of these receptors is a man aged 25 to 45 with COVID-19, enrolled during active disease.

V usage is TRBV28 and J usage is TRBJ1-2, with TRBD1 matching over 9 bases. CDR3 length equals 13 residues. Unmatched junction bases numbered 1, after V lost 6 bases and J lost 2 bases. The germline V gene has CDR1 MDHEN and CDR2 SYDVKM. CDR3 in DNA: TGTGCCAGCAGGGACAGGGGAAACTATGGCTACACCTTC. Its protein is CASRDRGNYGYTF.

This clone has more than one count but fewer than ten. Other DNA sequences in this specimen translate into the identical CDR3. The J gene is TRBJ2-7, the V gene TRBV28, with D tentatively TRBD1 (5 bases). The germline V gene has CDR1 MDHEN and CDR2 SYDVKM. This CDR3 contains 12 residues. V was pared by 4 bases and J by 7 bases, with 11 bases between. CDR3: CASSSVQVEQYF. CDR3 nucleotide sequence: TGTGCCAGCAGTTCTGTACAGGTTGAGCAGTACTTC.

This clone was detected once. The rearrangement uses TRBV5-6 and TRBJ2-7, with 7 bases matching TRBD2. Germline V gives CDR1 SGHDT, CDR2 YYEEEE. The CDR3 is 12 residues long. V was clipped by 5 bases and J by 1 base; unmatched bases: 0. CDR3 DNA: TGTGCCAGCAGGGGGGGGTCCTACGAGCAGTACTTC. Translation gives CASRGGSYEQYF.

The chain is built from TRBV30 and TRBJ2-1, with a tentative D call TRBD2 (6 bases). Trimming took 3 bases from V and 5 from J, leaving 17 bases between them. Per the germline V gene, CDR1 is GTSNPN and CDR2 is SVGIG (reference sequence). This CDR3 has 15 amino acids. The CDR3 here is CAWRALAYSDNEQFF. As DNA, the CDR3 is TGTGCCTGGAGGGCTCTAGCGTATTCTGACAATGAGCAGTTCTTC.

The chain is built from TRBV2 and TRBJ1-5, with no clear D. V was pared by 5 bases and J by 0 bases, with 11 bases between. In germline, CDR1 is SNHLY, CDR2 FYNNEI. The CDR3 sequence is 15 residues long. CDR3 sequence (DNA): TGTGCCAGCAGTTCCGACATCAATAGCAATCAGCCCCAGCATTTT. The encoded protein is CASSSDINSNQPQHF.

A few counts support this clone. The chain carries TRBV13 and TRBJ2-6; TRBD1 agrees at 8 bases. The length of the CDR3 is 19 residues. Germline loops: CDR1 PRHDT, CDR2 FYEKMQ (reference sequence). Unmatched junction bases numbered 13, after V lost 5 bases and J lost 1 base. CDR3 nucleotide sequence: TGTGCCAGCAGCCTCCTCCGGGACAGGCGGGGATCTGGGGCCAACGTCCTGACTTTC. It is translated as CASSLLRDRRGSGANVLTF.

The CDR3 protein is CASSSLQGTLEQYF. The CDR3 DNA follows: TGTGCCAGCAGTTCCCTCCAGGGGACGCTTGAGCAGTACTTC. The chain recombines TRBV2 with TRBJ2-7; D is possibly TRBD1 (6 bases). This CDR3 is 14 amino acids long. Trimming took off 5 bases at V and 7 bases at J, with 18 bases between the two ends. CDR1 is SNHLY and CDR2 is FYNNEI in the germline V gene.

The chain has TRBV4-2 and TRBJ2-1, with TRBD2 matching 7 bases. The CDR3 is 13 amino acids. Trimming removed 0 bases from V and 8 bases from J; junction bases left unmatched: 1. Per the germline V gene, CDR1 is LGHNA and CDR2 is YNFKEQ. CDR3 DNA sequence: TGTGCCAGCAGCCAAGATGGGAGGGATGAGCAGTTCTTC. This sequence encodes CASSQDGRDEQFF.

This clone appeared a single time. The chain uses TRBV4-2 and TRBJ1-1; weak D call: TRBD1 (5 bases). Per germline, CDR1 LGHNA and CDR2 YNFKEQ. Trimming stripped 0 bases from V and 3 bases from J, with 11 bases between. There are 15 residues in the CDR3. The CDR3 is CASSQDGGVDTEAFF. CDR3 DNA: TGTGCCAGCAGCCAAGATGGAGGGGTAGACACTGAAGCTTTCTTT.

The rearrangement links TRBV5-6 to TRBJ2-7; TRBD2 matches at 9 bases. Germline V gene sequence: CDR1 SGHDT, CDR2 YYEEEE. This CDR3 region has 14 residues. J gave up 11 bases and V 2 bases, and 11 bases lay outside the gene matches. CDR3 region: CASSLRRSGRLEYF. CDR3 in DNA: TGTGCCAGCAGCTTAAGGCGTAGCGGGAGATTAGAGTACTTC.

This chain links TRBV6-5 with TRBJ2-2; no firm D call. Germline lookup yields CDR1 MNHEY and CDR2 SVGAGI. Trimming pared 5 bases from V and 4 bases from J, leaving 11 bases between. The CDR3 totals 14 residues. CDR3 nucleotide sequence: TGTGCCAGCAGTCACAACCCAGTCACCGGGGAGCTGTTTTTT. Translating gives CASSHNPVTGELFF.

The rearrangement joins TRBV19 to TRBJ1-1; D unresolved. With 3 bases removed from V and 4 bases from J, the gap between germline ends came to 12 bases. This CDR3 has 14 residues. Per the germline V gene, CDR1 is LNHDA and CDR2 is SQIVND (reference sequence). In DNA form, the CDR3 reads TGTGCCAGTAGTATTGACGGGATGAGCACTGAAGCTTTCTTT. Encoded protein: CASSIDGMSTEAFF.

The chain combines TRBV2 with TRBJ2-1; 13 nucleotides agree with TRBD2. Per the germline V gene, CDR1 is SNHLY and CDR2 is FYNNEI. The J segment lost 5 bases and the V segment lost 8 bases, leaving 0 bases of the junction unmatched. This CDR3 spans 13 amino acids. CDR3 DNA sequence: TGTGCCAGCGGACTAGCGGGAGACAATGAGCAGTTCTTC. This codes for CASGLAGDNEQFF.

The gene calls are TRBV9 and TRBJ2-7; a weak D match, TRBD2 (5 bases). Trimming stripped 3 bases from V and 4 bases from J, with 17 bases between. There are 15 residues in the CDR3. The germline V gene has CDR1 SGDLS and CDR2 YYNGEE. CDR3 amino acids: CASSAAPGPGYEQYF. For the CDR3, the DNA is TGTGCCAGCAGCGCCGCCCCTGGGCCGGGATACGAGCAGTACTTC.

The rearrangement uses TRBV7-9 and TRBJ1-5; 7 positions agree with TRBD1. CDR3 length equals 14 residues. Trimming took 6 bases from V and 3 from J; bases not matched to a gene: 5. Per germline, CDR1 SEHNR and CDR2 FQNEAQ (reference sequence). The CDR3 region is CASSSGTVNQPQHF. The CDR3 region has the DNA TGTGCCAGCAGTTCCGGGACAGTCAATCAGCCCCAGCATTTT.

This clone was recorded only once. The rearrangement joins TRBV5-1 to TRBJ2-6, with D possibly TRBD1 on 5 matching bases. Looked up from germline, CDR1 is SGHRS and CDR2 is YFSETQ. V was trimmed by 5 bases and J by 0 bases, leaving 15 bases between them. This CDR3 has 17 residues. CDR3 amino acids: CASRIGHADSGANVLTF. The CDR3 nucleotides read TGCGCCAGCAGGATAGGACACGCAGACTCTGGGGCCAACGTCCTGACTTTC.

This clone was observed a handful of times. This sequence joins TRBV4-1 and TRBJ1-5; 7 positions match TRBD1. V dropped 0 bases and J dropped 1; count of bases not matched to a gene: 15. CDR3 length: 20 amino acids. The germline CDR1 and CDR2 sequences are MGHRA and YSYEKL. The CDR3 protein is CASSQDPAGQLISSNQPQHF. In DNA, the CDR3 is TGCGCCAGCAGCCAAGATCCCGCGGGACAGCTCATTTCCAGCAATCAGCCCCAGCATTTT.